A single T cell receptor (beta chain) is shown here with its context. The antigen is unknown. The method was immunoSEQ multiplex PCR; TCRdb's version includes in-frame clones alone and lacks a portion of them. The data show roughly 650,000 clones, with around 97% seen just once and roughly 0.055% held by the top ten. The data were obtained in a study of shared clonotypes between healthy human individuals. Study results and limitations: Richness estimates generally favored naive over memory subsets. Shared clonotypes across all four donors exceeded non-shared ones in generation probability.

Each donor was a Caucasian adult residing in Nashville, Tennessee. Splitting of CD4+ cells produced CD45RA+ naive and CD45RA-negative memory subsets. The CDR3 is made up of 14 amino acids. Per the germline V gene, CDR1 is ENHRY and CDR2 is SYGVKD. Trimming took off 5 bases at V and 3 bases at J, with 14 bases between the two ends. This chain uses TRBV10-3 with TRBJ2-7; D is possibly TRBD1 (6 bases). Sequencing used naive CD4+ T cells sorted from blood. As for subset: CD45RA+ positively selected. This clonotype was obtained from a woman under 40 in good health. The CDR3, as DNA: TGTGCCATCAGTCGGGACAAACGGAGCTACGAGCAGTACTTC. It codes for CAISRDKRSYEQYF.